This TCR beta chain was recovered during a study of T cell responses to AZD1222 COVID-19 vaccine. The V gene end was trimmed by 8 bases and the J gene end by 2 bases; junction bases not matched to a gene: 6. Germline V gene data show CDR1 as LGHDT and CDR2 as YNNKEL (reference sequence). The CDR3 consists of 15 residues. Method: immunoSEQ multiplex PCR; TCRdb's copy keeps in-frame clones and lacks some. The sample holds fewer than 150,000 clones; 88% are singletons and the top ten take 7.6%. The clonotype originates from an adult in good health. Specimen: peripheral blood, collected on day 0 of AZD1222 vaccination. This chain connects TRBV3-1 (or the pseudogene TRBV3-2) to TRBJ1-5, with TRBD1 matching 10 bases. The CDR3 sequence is CASRQGALGNQPQHF. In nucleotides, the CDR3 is TGTGCCAGCCGACAGGGGGCGCTCGGCAATCAGCCCCAGCATTTT.